The source of this T cell receptor beta chain is a study of blood T cells in healthy people across ages. A few counts support this clonotype. No antigen is known for it. A second roughly 6 to 12 cycle PCR used barcoded and J-beta primers. Researchers report that a template-switch adaptor with 12 random nucleotides tagged each cDNA molecule. TCRdb redid the calling of the 5' RACE reads with MiXCR, one entry per CDR3 protein. The sample has 1.5 million or so distinct CDR3 sequences, 42% seen once; the top ten hold around 4%. V lost 0 bases and J lost 4, with 11 bases in between. This CDR3 comprises 16 residues. The germline CDR1 and CDR2 sequences are SGHRS and YFSETQ. Donors gave 8 to 10 milliliters of peripheral blood apiece. Study-wide points: Older age went with lower TCR beta diversity per million T cells, in a roughly linear way.

Sequencing used blood. This rearrangement joins TRBV5-1 to TRBJ2-6; D gene unclear. The receptor comes from a woman between 18 and 29 years old in good health. The DNA for the CDR3 is TGCGCCAGCAGCTTGGCCGGTCGGGTCGGGGCCAACGTCCTGACTTTC. Encoded protein: CASSLAGRVGANVLTF.